The 28 T cell receptor beta chains given below trace back to one sample, sequenced in a study of blood T cell repertoires in COVID-19 (dated by TCRdb to about 2020). Library construction relied on the immunoSEQ multiplex PCR assay. TCRdb provides this immuneACCESS table in a form limited to in-frame rearrangements. Some clones are lacking; in checked studies, under half of them reflect an unresolved V gene, and why the rest are absent is not known. For this sample the table gives some 530,000 clones, of which around 85% were detected only once. The ten largest clonotypes hold approximately 3.2% of the sample. Sequencing was carried out using peripheral blood. Receptors were obtained from a human donor in a cohort sampled during active COVID-19.

The rearrangement links TRBV3-1 (or the pseudogene TRBV3-2) to TRBJ1-1; no reliable D call. There are 14 residues in the CDR3. Per the germline V gene, CDR1 is LGHDT and CDR2 is YNNKEL (reference sequence). Trimming removed 6 bases at V and 0 bases at J, with 11 bases between. The CDR3 coding sequence is TGTGCCAGCAGTGCGACATTTATGAACACTGAAGCTTTCTTT. This gives the protein CASSATFMNTEAFF.

This chain links TRBV7-2 with TRBJ2-5; D is perhaps TRBD1 (5 bases). Deletions cut 4 bases from V and 0 bases from J, with 9 bases between. The CDR3 covers 14 residues. The germline CDR1 and CDR2 sequences are SGHTA and FQGNSA. The CDR3 sequence: CASSSQGYQETQYF. The CDR3 nucleotides read TGTGCCAGCAGCTCCCAGGGTTACCAAGAGACCCAGTACTTC.

This chain joins TRBV27 and TRBJ1-5; D might be TRBD1 (5 bases). Germline V CDR1 and CDR2: MNHEY, SMNVEV (reference sequence). CDR3 length: 15 amino acids. Deletions cut 3 bases from V and 4 bases from J, with 13 bases between. The DNA for the CDR3 is TGTGCCAGCAGTTTTGCAGGGAATGCAAATCAGCCCCAGCATTTT. This encodes CASSFAGNANQPQHF.

This chain uses TRBV15 with TRBJ1-5; the match to TRBD1 covers 7 bases. V lost 0 bases and J lost 13; bases outside the gene matches: 18. Germline values: CDR1 LNHNV, CDR2 YYDKDF (reference sequence). This CDR3 is 17 amino acids long. The CDR3 loop reads CATSREINYSGQAGQHF. The CDR3 DNA is TGTGCCACCAGCAGAGAGATTAATTACTCAGGACAGGCTGGTCAGCATTTT.

The V and J genes are TRBV5-3 and TRBJ1-5; the D gene is possibly TRBD1 (6 bases). TRBV5-3 is sorted into the ORF group, with uncertain function. The CDR3 has 17 amino acids. V lost 4 bases and J 0 bases, leaving 17 bases between the germline ends. In nucleotides, the CDR3 is TGTGCCAGAAGCCCCGCATCCCCGGACAGTAGCAATCAGCCCCAGCATTTT. This encodes CARSPASPDSSNQPQHF.

The chain couples TRBV28 to TRBJ1-2; D may be TRBD1 (6 bases). The CDR3 spans 14 residues. The germline gives CDR1 MDHEN, CDR2 SYDVKM. Trimming stripped 5 bases from V and 6 bases from J, with 16 bases between. The CDR3: CASSLPWGPNGYTF. The CDR3 bases are TGTGCCAGCAGTCTCCCTTGGGGGCCTAATGGCTACACCTTC.

The chain links TRBV27 to TRBJ1-6, with D perhaps matching TRBD1 (6 bases). V lost 4 bases to trimming and J lost 8 bases, with 12 bases between them. This CDR3 has 14 amino acids. Germline CDR1 is MNHEY and CDR2 is SMNVEV (reference sequence). The chain's CDR3 is CASSSSRGYSPLHF. As DNA, the CDR3 is TGTGCCAGCAGTTCCTCGAGGGGGTATTCACCCCTCCACTTT.

The chain employs TRBV28 and TRBJ1-4; D remains ambiguous. V was trimmed by 4 bases and J by 0 bases, leaving 6 bases between them. CDR1 MDHEN and CDR2 SYDVKM come from the germline V gene. This CDR3 region has 14 residues. This chain's CDR3 is CASSSPTTNEKLFF. The CDR3 bases are TGTGCCAGCAGTTCTCCTACAACTAATGAAAAACTGTTTTTT.

This sequence joins TRBV24-1 and TRBJ1-5, with no clear D. Germline values: CDR1 KGHDR, CDR2 SFDVKD. The V end was cut by 4 bases, the J end by 5 bases, with 5 bases between. The CDR3 spans 12 residues. The CDR3 sequence: CATSDQDQPQHF. The CDR3 DNA reads as TGTGCCACCAGTGACCAGGATCAGCCCCAGCATTTT.

CDR3 amino acids: CAWTQGQEAFF. DNA of the CDR3: TGTGCCTGGACCCAGGGCCAGGAAGCTTTCTTT. V is TRBV30 and J is TRBJ1-1; D perhaps matches TRBD1 (5 bases). Trimming pared 4 bases from V and 8 bases from J, leaving 11 bases between. The CDR3 is made up of 11 amino acids. The V gene's germline CDR1 is GTSNPN and CDR2 SVGIG (reference sequence).

For the CDR3, the DNA is TGTGCCAGCAGTCCTTCAGGGACAGGGGGATTCTATGGCTACACCTTC. This codes for CASSPSGTGGFYGYTF. This chain uses TRBV28 with TRBJ1-2, with 11 bases matching TRBD1. CDR1 and CDR2 (germline): MDHEN, SYDVKM. With V trimmed by 5 bases and J by 4 bases, 9 bases remained unmatched. The CDR3 is 16 residues long.

The V gene is TRBV6-1, the J gene TRBJ1-6, with D possibly matching TRBD1 (5 bases). Per germline, CDR1 MNHNS and CDR2 SASEGT. The CDR3 runs 16 residues. Trimming cost V 4 bases and J 2 bases, with 12 bases left between them. Here the CDR3 reads CASSGSRQPYNSPLHF. DNA of the CDR3: TGTGCCAGCAGTGGCTCCCGACAGCCCTATAATTCACCCCTCCACTTT.

This clone is a singleton in its sample. The chain has TRBV7-9 and TRBJ1-2, with a possible D match to TRBD1 (6 bases). Trimming took off 2 bases at V and 7 bases at J, with 14 bases between the two ends. CDR1 and CDR2 from the germline V gene are SEHNR and FQNEAQ (reference sequence). The CDR3 consists of 14 residues. The CDR3 region is CASSLTSGESGYTF. In DNA, the CDR3 is TGTGCCAGCAGCTTAACCTCAGGGGAAAGTGGCTACACCTTC.

The V call is TRBV9, the J call TRBJ2-2; D may be TRBD2 (5 bases). This CDR3 spans 13 amino acids. Germline V gene sequence: CDR1 SGDLS, CDR2 YYNGEE. V lost 3 bases and J 5 bases, leaving 8 bases between the germline ends. As DNA, the CDR3 is TGTGCCAGCAGCGCCGGACTTACCGGGGAGCTGTTTTTT. This sequence encodes CASSAGLTGELFF. The entire variable domain, with the rest obtained from reference TRBV9 and TRBJ2-2, is as follows: DSGVTQTPKHLITATGQRVTLRCSPRSGDLSVYWYQQSLDQGLQFLIQYYNGEERAKGNILERFSAQQFPDLHSELNLSSLELGDSALYFCASSAGLTGELFFGEGSRLTVL.

V gene TRBV18 combines with J gene TRBJ1-2; 9 bases are a match to TRBD1. Germline V gene data show CDR1 as KGHSH and CDR2 as LQKENI. The CDR3 runs 14 residues. Germline trimming cut 6 bases from V and 4 bases from J; bases unmatched to any gene: 6. CDR3 region: CASSRTGAFYGYTF. The DNA of the CDR3 is TGTGCCAGCTCGAGGACAGGGGCCTTCTATGGCTACACCTTC.

V and J are TRBV5-1 and TRBJ1-5; the match to TRBD1 covers 9 bases. The CDR3 totals 16 residues. The ends lost 0 bases at V and 4 bases at J; junction bases unmatched: 5. Germline CDR1 and CDR2: SGHRS and YFSETQ. In nucleotides, the CDR3 is TGCGCCAGCAGCTTGGAAGGGACAGGGCTAAATCAGCCCCAGCATTTT. Amino acids: CASSLEGTGLNQPQHF.

Concerning this clone: This same CDR3 is encoded by further DNA sequences in the sample. This chain links TRBV27 with TRBJ1-1; D gene ambiguous. V lost 2 bases and J lost 0, with 7 bases in between. There are 14 residues in the CDR3. CDR1 MNHEY and CDR2 SMNVEV come from the germline V gene (reference sequence). The CDR3 region is CASSLTGLNTEAFF. For the CDR3, the DNA is TGTGCCAGCAGTTTAACGGGGTTGAACACTGAAGCTTTCTTT.

The V and J genes are TRBV10-3 and TRBJ2-5; the match to TRBD1 covers 8 bases. Losses at the gene ends were 7 bases for V and 2 bases for J; bases not matched to a gene: 3. CDR1 is ENHRY, CDR2 SYGVKD, per germline. The CDR3 extends over 13 amino acids. The CDR3 coding sequence is TGTGCCATCAAAGGACAGGGTCAAGAGACCCAGTACTTC. It specifies CAIKGQGQETQYF.

The table lists this clone with a count of one. J is TRBJ2-3 and V is TRBV7-3; D is unresolved. V was shortened by 5 bases and J by 0 bases, with 6 bases between the two germline ends. Germline V CDR1 and CDR2: SGHTA, FQGTGA. The CDR3 runs 13 residues. CDR3 coding DNA: TGTGCCAGCAGCCCCTCCAGCACAGATACGCAGTATTTT. Its protein is CASSPSSTDTQYF.

V usage is TRBV24-1 and J usage is TRBJ1-1; D is unclear. Trimming cost V 6 bases and J 6 bases, with 19 bases left between them. CDR1 and CDR2 from the germline V gene are KGHDR and SFDVKD. The CDR3 sequence is 15 residues long. CDR3 sequence reads: CATSTFTQKGAEAFF. The CDR3 nucleotides read TGTGCCACCAGTACCTTCACTCAGAAGGGAGCTGAAGCTTTCTTT.

The V and J genes are TRBV7-9 and TRBJ2-1, with a tentative D call TRBD2 (6 bases). The CDR3 length is 14 residues. The V end lost 2 bases, the J end lost 7 bases, and 12 bases lay between the germline ends. Germline CDR1 is SEHNR and CDR2 is FQNEAQ (reference sequence). CDR3 sequence reads: CASSLWGDRNEQFF. CDR3 in DNA: TGTGCCAGCAGCTTATGGGGGGATCGGAATGAGCAGTTCTTC. Looking up the rest from reference TRBV7-9 and TRBJ2-1 gives the full variable domain: DTGVSQNPRHKITKRGQNVTFRCDPISEHNRLYWYRQTLGQGPEFLTYFQNEAQLEKSRLLSDRFSAERPKGSFSTLEIQRTEQGDSAMYLCASSLWGDRNEQFFGPGTRLTVL.

This chain connects TRBV29-1 to TRBJ1-1; 8 bases agree with TRBD1. The CDR3 has 12 residues. V lost 6 bases, J lost 4 bases, and 4 bases stayed unmatched. Germline-derived CDR1 and CDR2 are SQVTM and ANQGSEA. CDR3 nucleotide sequence: TGCAGCGTGGACAGGGCCGTCACTGAAGCTTTCTTT. Translating it yields CSVDRAVTEAFF.

The V gene is TRBV5-1, the J gene TRBJ2-7; TRBD2 agrees at 7 bases. The CDR3 extends over 17 amino acids. Germline CDR1 and CDR2: SGHRS and YFSETQ. The J segment lost 4 bases and the V segment lost 0 bases, leaving 13 bases of the junction unmatched. The CDR3 bases are TGCGCCAGCAGCTTGGATGCCAGCGGGGCCCTCTGGTACGAGCAGTACTTC. Translation gives CASSLDASGALWYEQYF.

The chain is built from TRBV24-1 and TRBJ2-6, with no clear D. The germline V and J ends were trimmed by 0 bases and 2 bases, with 7 bases remaining between them. The CDR3 totals 16 residues. CDR1 and CDR2 (germline): KGHDR, SFDVKD. CDR3 amino acids: CATSDLGPPGANVLTF. The CDR3 DNA follows: TGTGCCACCAGTGATTTGGGGCCTCCTGGGGCCAACGTCCTGACTTTC.

The DNA for the CDR3 is TGTGCCAGCAGTGAACTAGCGGGAGGGCCGTTCTCCGGAAATGAGCAGTTCTTC. Translating gives CASSELAGGPFSGNEQFF. The chain is built from TRBV2 and TRBJ2-1; 12 bases map to TRBD2. Germline V gene data show CDR1 as SNHLY and CDR2 as FYNNEI. V shed 2 bases, J shed 7 bases, and the junction held 12 bases outside the gene matches. The CDR3 runs 18 residues.

V and J are TRBV29-1 and TRBJ2-7, with TRBD2 identical over 8 bases. Germline V gives CDR1 SQVTM, CDR2 ANQGSEA. With V trimmed by 7 bases and J by 4 bases, 9 bases remained unmatched. The CDR3 runs to 13 residues. Here the CDR3 reads CSAETGGQYEQYF. The CDR3 coding sequence is TGCAGCGCCGAGACGGGAGGGCAGTACGAGCAGTACTTC.

This clone was counted once. The CDR3 coding sequence is TGTGCCATCAGCGCCGGGTCGAACAATGAGCAGTTCTTC. It specifies CAISAGSNNEQFF. The rearrangement joins TRBV10-3 to TRBJ2-1; D is uncertain. V shed 6 bases and J shed 5 bases, with 11 bases lying between them. CDR3 length equals 13 residues. Looked up from germline, CDR1 is ENHRY and CDR2 is SYGVKD.

Points on this clone: This specimen includes other DNA sequences encoding the same CDR3. This rearrangement joins TRBV12-3 or TRBV12-4 to TRBJ1-1; D remains ambiguous. The CDR3 totals 11 residues. V was trimmed by 3 bases and J by 6 bases, leaving 5 bases between them. The CDR3 loop is CASSLGPEAFF. The CDR3 DNA reads as TGTGCCAGCAGTTTGGGCCCTGAAGCTTTCTTT.